Below are 8 T cell receptor beta chains sequenced from a single sample in a study of shared clonotypes between healthy human individuals. Sequencing used immunoSEQ multiplex PCR; TCRdb keeps in-frame clones, though not all of them. This sample has roughly 1 million clones, with about 76% found just once. Sequenced: memory CD4+ T cells sorted from blood. Sample subset: CD45RA-negative fraction. The receptor source for this set is a man aged 18-30 years in good health.

To note about this clone: Additional DNA sequences in this sample encode the identical CDR3. The CDR3 loop reads CASTDRGNQPQHF. The DNA for the CDR3 is TGTGCCAGTACTGACAGGGGCAATCAGCCCCAGCATTTT. The rearrangement joins TRBV6-1 to TRBJ1-5; 7 positions agree with TRBD1. This CDR3 is built from 13 residues. Germline trimming cut 9 bases from V and 2 bases from J; bases unmatched to any gene: 4. The germline V gene encodes CDR1 MNHNS and CDR2 SASEGT.

Concerning this clone itself: The same CDR3 arises from other DNA sequences in this sample as well. The chain combines TRBV18 with TRBJ2-3; D could derive from TRBD1 or TRBD2 (5 bases each). The CDR3 runs to 13 residues. Trimming cost V 2 bases and J 4 bases, with 7 bases left between them. Germline lookup yields CDR1 KGHSH and CDR2 LQKENI. CDR3 coding DNA: TGTGCCAGCTCACCAGGGGGTGCAGATACGCAGTATTTT. Translation gives CASSPGGADTQYF.

The genes are TRBV7-2 and TRBJ2-7; D may be TRBD1 or TRBD2 (5 bases each). The CDR3 loop spans 14 amino acids. Germline CDR1 is SGHTA and CDR2 is FQGNSA. V lost 4 bases and J lost 2, with 12 bases in between. Here the CDR3 reads CASSWTGTAYEQYF. As DNA, the CDR3 is TGTGCCAGCAGCTGGACCGGGACGGCCTACGAGCAGTACTTC. Combining the CDR3 with reference TRBV7-2 and TRBJ2-7 gives the whole variable domain GAGVSQSPSNKVTEKGKDVELRCDPISGHTALYWYRQSLGQGLEFLIYFQGNSAPDKSGLPSDRFSAERTGGSVSTLTIQRTQQEDSAVYLCASSWTGTAYEQYFGPGTRLTVT.

The chain joins TRBV4-2 to TRBJ1-2, with D unresolved. CDR3 length: 16 amino acids. Trimming left V 1 base short and J 0 bases short, with 12 bases between. Germline CDR1 reads LGHNA; CDR2 reads YNFKEQ. The CDR3 bases are TGTGCCAGCAGCCAAGCGTTCATTGGGGCTAACTATGGCTACACCTTC. Translated: CASSQAFIGANYGYTF.

The chain couples TRBV7-8 to TRBJ2-7; TRBD2 matches 10 bases. The V segment lost 1 base and the J segment 0 bases; nucleotides outside the gene matches: 3. The germline V gene encodes CDR1 SGHVS and CDR2 FQNEAQ. The CDR3 consists of 16 residues. The CDR3 region has the DNA TGTGCCAGCAGCTTAGGGAGCGGGGGGGCCTCCTACGAGCAGTACTTC. Translation: CASSLGSGGASYEQYF.

This clone was counted ten times or more. J is TRBJ1-1 and V is TRBV30; maybe TRBD1 (5 bases). The V end was cut by 3 bases, the J end by 0 bases, with 14 bases between. CDR1 and CDR2 (germline): GTSNPN, SVGIG (reference sequence). The CDR3 consists of 15 residues. The CDR3 spells CAWSSGRGMNTEAFF. CDR3 coding DNA: TGTGCCTGGAGCTCAGGCCGGGGCATGAACACTGAAGCTTTCTTT.

This chain connects TRBV18 to TRBJ1-1, with a weak D call TRBD1 (6 bases). Trimming pared 6 bases from V and 4 bases from J, leaving 12 bases between. The CDR3 spans 13 residues. Germline V gene sequence: CDR1 KGHSH, CDR2 LQKENI. The CDR3 DNA reads TGTGCCAGCTCTCAACAGGGAGCCACTGAAGCTTTCTTT. It is translated as CASSQQGATEAFF. The full variable domain, its missing parts supplied by reference TRBV18 and TRBJ1-1, is NAGVMQNPRHLVRRRGQEARLRCSPMKGHSHVYWYRQLPEEGLKFMVYLQKENIIDESGMPKERFSAEFPKEGPSILRIQQVVRGDSAAYFCASSQQGATEAFFGQGTRLTVV.

The V and J genes are TRBV19 and TRBJ2-1, with D possibly being TRBD2 (5 bases). CDR3 size: 14 residues. Per germline, CDR1 LNHDA and CDR2 SQIVND (reference sequence). Trimming pared 7 bases from V and 3 bases from J, leaving 13 bases between. The CDR3 coding sequence is TGTGCCAGTAAGGCTAGCTTCTTCTACAATGAGCAGTTCTTC. Translated: CASKASFFYNEQFF.